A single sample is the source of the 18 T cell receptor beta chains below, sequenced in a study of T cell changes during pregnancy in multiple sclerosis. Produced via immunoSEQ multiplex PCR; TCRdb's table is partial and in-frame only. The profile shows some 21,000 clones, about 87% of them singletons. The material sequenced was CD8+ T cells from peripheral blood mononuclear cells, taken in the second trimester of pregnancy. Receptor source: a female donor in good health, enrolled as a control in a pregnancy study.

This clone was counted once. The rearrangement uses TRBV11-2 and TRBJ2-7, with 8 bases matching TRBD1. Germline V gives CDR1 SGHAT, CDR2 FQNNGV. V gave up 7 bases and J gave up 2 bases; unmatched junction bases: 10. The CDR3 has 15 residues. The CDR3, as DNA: TGTGCCAGCACCGCATTCAGACAGGGGACCTACGAGCAGTACTTC. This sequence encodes CASTAFRQGTYEQYF.

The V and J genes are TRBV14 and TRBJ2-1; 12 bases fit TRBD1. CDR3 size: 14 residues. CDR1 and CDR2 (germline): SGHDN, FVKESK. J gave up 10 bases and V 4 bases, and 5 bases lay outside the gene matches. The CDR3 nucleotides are TGTGCCAGCAGCCCTTGGGACAGGGGGCGAGAGCAGTTCTTC. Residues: CASSPWDRGREQFF.

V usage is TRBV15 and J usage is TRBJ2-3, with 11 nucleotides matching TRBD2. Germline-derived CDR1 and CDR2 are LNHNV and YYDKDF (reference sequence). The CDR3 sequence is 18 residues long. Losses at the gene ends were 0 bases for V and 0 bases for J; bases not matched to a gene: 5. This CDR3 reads CATSRDLAGGPSTDTQYF. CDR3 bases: TGTGCCACCAGCAGAGATCTAGCGGGAGGACCTAGCACAGATACGCAGTATTTT.

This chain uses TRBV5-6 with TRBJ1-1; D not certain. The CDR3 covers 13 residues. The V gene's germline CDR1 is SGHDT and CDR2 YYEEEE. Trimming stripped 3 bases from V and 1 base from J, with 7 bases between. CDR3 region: CASSSTENTEAFF. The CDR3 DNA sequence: TGTGCCAGCAGCTCAACAGAGAACACTGAAGCTTTCTTT.

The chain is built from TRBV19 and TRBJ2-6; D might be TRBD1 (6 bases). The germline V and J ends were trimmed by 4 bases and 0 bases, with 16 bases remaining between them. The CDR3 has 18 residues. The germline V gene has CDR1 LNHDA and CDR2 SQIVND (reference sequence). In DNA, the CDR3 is TGTGCCAGTAGTACCCCCAGGGGAGAGAGCTCTGGGGCCAACGTCCTGACTTTC. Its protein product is CASSTPRGESSGANVLTF.

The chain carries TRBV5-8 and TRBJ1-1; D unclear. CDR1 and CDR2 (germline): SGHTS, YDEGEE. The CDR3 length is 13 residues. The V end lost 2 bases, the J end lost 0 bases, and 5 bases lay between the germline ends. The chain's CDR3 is CASSFSMNTEAFF. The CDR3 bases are TGTGCCAGCAGCTTTTCTATGAACACTGAAGCTTTCTTT.

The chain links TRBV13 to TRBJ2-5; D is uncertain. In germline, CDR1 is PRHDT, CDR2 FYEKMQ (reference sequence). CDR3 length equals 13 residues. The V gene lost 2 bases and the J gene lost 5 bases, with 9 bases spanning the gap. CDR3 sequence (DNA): TGTGCCAGCAGCTTACTACGAAGTGAGACCCAGTACTTC. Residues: CASSLLRSETQYF.

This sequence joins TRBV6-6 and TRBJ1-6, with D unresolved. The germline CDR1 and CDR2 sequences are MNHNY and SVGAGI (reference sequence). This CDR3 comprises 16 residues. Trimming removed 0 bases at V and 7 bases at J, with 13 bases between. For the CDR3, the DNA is TGTGCCAGCAGTTACTCGTGGGGAGTGGGGAATTCACCCCTCCACTTT. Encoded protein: CASSYSWGVGNSPLHF.

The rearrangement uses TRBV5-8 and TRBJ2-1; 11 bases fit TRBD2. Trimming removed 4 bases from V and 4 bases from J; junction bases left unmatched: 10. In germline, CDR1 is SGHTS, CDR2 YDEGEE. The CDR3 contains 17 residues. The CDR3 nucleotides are TGTGCCAGCAGCCCCGGACTAGCGGGTAAATTTTACAATGAGCAGTTCTTC. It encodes CASSPGLAGKFYNEQFF.

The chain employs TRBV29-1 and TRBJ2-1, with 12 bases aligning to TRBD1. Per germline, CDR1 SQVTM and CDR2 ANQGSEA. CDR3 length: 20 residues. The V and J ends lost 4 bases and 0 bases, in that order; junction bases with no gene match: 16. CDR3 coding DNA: TGCAGCGTTGTTATAGGGGCTCCGGGACAGGGGGCAATCTCCTACAATGAGCAGTTCTTC. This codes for CSVVIGAPGQGAISYNEQFF.

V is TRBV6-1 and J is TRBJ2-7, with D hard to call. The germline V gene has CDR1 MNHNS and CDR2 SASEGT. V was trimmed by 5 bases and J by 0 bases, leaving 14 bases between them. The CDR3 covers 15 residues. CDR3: CASSNSLSISYEQYF. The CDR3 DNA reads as TGTGCCAGCAGTAACAGTCTTTCAATCTCCTACGAGCAGTACTTC.

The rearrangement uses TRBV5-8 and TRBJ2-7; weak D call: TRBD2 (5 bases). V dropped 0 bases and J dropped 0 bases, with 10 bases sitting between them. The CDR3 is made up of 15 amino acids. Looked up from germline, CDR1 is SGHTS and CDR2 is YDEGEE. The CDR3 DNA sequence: TGTGCCAGCAGCTTGGTAGCGCTTAGCTCCTACGAGCAGTACTTC. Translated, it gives CASSLVALSSYEQYF.

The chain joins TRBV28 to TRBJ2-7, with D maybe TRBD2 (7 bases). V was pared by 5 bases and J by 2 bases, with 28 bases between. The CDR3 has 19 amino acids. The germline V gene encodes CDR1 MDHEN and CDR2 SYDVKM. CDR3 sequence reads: CASSTWKAGALRRPYEQYF. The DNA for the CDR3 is TGTGCCAGCAGTACGTGGAAGGCGGGGGCCCTCAGACGGCCCTACGAGCAGTACTTC.

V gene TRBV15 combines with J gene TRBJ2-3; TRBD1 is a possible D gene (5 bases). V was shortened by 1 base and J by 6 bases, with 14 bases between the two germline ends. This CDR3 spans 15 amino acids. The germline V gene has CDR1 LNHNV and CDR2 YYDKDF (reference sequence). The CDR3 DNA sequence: TGTGCCACCAGCAGAGCTCAGACTGGGGCGGATACGCAGTATTTT. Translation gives CATSRAQTGADTQYF.

This CDR3 reads CASSPRAGGDQPQHF. DNA of the CDR3: TGTGCCAGCAGCCCGAGGGCCGGGGGTGATCAGCCCCAGCATTTT. The V and J genes are TRBV9 and TRBJ1-5; possible D gene TRBD1, 5 bases. Between the trimmed V and J ends, which lost 4 bases and 5 bases, there was a span of 16 bases. The germline V gene encodes CDR1 SGDLS and CDR2 YYNGEE. The CDR3 consists of 15 residues. Full variable domain (remainder filled in from reference TRBV9 and TRBJ1-5): DSGVTQTPKHLITATGQRVTLRCSPRSGDLSVYWYQQSLDQGLQFLIQYYNGEERAKGNILERFSAQQFPDLHSELNLSSLELGDSALYFCASSPRAGGDQPQHFGDGTRLSIL.

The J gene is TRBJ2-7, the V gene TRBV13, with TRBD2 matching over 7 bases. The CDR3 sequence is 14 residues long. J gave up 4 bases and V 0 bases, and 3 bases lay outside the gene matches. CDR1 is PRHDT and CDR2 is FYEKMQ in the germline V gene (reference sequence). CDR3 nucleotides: TGTGCCAGCAGCTTAGGGGGAGGGCAGTACGAGCAGTACTTC. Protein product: CASSLGGGQYEQYF.

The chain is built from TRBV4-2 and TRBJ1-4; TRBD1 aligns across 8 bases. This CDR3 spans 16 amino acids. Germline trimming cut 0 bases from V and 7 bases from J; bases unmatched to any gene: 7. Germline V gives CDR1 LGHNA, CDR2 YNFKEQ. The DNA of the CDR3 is TGTGCCAGCAGCCAAGAGGGAACAGGGGGGAGTGAAAAACTGTTTTTT. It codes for CASSQEGTGGSEKLFF.

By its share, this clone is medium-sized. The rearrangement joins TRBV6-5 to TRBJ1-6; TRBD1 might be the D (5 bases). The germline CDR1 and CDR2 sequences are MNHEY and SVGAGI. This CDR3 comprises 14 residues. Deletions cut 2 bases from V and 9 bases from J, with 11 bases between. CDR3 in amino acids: CASSYDSEASPLHF. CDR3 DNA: TGTGCCAGCAGTTACGACAGTGAGGCTTCACCCCTCCACTTT.